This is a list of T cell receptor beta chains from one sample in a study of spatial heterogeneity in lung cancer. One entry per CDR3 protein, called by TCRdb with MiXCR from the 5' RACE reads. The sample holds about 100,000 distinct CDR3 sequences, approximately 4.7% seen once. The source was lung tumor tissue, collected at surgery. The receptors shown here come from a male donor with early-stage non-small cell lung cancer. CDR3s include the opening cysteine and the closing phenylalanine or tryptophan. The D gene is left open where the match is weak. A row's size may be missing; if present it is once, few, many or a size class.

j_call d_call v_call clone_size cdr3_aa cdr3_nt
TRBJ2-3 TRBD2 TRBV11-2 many CASTLGGGGTDTQYF TGTGCCAGCACCCTTGGGGGAGGGGGCACAGATACGCAGTATTTT
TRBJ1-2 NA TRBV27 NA CASSLGRGYTF TGTGCCAGCAGTTTAGGTCGGGGCTACACCTTC
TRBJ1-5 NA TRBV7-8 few CASSLGAGQPQHF TGTGCCAGCAGCTTAGGGGCGGGTCAGCCCCAGCATTTT
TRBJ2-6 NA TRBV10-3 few CAISLLRVVEMSGANVLTF TGTGCCATCAGCCTTCTCCGAGTTGTTGAGATGAGTGGGGCCAACGTCCTGACTTTC
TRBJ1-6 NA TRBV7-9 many CASSPDTYNSPLHF TGTGCCAGCAGCCCGGACACGTATAATTCACCCCTCCACTTT
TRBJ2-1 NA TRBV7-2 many CASPKPGLQFF TGTGCCAGCCCGAAACCGGGTCTTCAGTTCTTC
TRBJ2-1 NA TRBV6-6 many CASSYSKNYNEQFF TGTGCCAGCAGTTACTCGAAAAATTACAATGAGCAGTTCTTC
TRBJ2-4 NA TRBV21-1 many CASSSRLGVNIQYF TGTGCCAGCAGCTCCAGACTAGGGGTGAACATTCAGTACTTC
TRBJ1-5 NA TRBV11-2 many CASSLSPGGQPQHF TGTGCCAGCAGCTTATCCCCCGGGGGTCAGCCCCAGCATTTT
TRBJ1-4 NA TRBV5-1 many CASSLGSYEKLFF TGCGCCAGCAGCTTGGGCTCCTATGAAAAACTGTTTTTT
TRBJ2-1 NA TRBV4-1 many CASSHLLTDNEQFF TGCGCCAGCAGCCACCTTCTGACAGACAATGAGCAGTTCTTC
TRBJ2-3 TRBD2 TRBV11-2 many CASSRNAGVPDTQYF TGTGCCAGCAGCCGAAACGCGGGAGTCCCCGATACGCAGTATTTT
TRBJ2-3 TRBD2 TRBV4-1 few CASSRLLAGVKDTQYF TGCGCCAGCAGCCGATTACTAGCGGGAGTTAAAGATACGCAGTATTTT
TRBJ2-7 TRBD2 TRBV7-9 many CASSNSAGAYEQYF TGTGCCAGCAGTAATTCAGCGGGGGCCTACGAGCAGTACTTC
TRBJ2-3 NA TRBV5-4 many CASQKGGTDTQYF TGTGCCAGCCAGAAGGGCGGCACAGATACGCAGTATTTT
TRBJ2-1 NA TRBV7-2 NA CASSLNRMSSYNEQFF TGTGCCAGCAGCTTAAACAGAATGAGCTCCTACAATGAGCAGTTCTTC
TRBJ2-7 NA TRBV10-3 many CAISEPYRSSYEQYF TGTGCCATCAGTGAGCCGTACAGGAGCTCCTACGAGCAGTACTTC
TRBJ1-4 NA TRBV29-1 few CSVLTVSEEKLFF TGCAGCGTACTGACAGTTTCGGAGGAAAAACTGTTTTTT
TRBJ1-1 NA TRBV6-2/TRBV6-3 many CASSYPIEPNTEAFF TGTGCCAGCAGTTACCCGATCGAACCGAACACTGAAGCTTTCTTT
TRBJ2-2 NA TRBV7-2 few CASSYGPFPKITGELFF TGTGCCAGCAGCTACGGACCGTTTCCCAAGATCACCGGGGAGCTGTTTTTT
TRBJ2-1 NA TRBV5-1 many CASSLGSSDEQFF TGCGCCAGCAGCTTGGGTTCCTCGGATGAGCAGTTCTTC
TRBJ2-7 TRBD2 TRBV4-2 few CASSQDFLAGVSSYEQYF TGTGCCAGCAGCCAAGATTTCCTAGCGGGAGTCTCCTCCTACGAGCAGTACTTC
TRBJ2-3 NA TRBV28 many CASSLKDTQYF TGTGCCAGCAGTCTAAAGGATACGCAGTATTTT
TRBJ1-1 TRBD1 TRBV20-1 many CSAKPPGQGLITEAFF TGCAGTGCAAAACCTCCGGGACAGGGGTTGATAACTGAAGCTTTCTTT
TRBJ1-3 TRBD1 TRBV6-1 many CASSTGVDIGNTIYF TGTGCCAGCAGCACAGGGGTTGATATCGGAAACACCATATATTTT
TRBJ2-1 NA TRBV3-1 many CASSQDLGDSYNEQFF TGTGCCAGCAGCCAAGATTTGGGTGATTCCTACAATGAGCAGTTCTTC
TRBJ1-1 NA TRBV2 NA CASPREGNTEAFF TGTGCCAGCCCTAGGGAGGGGAACACTGAAGCTTTCTTT
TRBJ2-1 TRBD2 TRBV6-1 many CATAPLAGYNEQFF TGTGCCACGGCCCCCCTAGCGGGATACAATGAGCAGTTCTTC
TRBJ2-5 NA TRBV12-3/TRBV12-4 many CASSFNRKETQYF TGTGCCAGCAGTTTCAACAGAAAAGAGACCCAGTACTTC
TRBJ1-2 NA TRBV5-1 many CASSLGSGTTYGYTF TGCGCCAGCAGCTTGGGCTCCGGGACAACCTATGGCTACACCTTC
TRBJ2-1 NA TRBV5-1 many CASSLGASSYNEQFF TGCGCCAGCAGCTTGGGGGCTAGCAGTTACAATGAGCAGTTCTTC
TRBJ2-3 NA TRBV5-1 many CASSSGDNTDTQYF TGCGCCAGCAGTTCCGGGGACAACACAGATACGCAGTATTTT
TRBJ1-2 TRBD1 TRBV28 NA CASSLFRRQGGAHGYTF TGTGCCAGCAGTTTATTTAGGAGACAGGGGGGAGCCCATGGCTACACCTTC
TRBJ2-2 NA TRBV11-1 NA CASSFKGRAPGELFF TGTGCCAGCAGCTTTAAGGGCCGGGCACCCGGGGAGCTGTTTTTT
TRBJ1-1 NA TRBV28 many CATQQMNTEAFF TGTGCCACCCAACAGATGAACACTGAAGCTTTCTTT
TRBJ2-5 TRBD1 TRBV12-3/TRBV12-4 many CASRDRGETQYF TGTGCCAGCCGGGACAGGGGGGAGACCCAGTACTTC
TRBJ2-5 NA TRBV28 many CASSSETQYF TGTGCCAGCAGTTCTGAGACCCAGTACTTC
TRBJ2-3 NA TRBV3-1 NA CASSQGSLGGDTQYF TGTGCCAGCAGCCAAGGTTCCCTAGGGGGGGATACGCAGTATTTT
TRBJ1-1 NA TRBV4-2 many CASSQGPDRRAEAFF TGTGCCAGCAGCCAAGGCCCCGACAGGCGTGCTGAAGCTTTCTTT
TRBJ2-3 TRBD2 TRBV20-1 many CSAIAGGSADTQYF TGCAGTGCTATCGCGGGAGGCAGCGCAGATACGCAGTATTTT
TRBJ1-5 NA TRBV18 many CASSPLEREPQHF TGTGCCAGCTCACCACTTGAGAGGGAGCCCCAGCATTTT
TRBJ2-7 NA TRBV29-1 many CSVELVGGEQYF TGCAGCGTTGAATTAGTGGGGGGCGAGCAGTACTTC
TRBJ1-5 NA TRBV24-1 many CATSDGRRRDNQPQHF TGTGCCACCAGTGATGGACGGAGGAGAGACAATCAGCCCCAGCATTTT
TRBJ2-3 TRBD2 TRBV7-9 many CASSLAGGTDTQYF TGTGCCAGCAGCCTAGCGGGGGGCACAGATACGCAGTATTTT
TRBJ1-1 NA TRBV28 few CASTLTRGGNTEAFF TGTGCCAGCACCCTGACAAGGGGGGGGAACACTGAAGCTTTCTTT
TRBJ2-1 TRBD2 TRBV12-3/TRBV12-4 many CASSLRGTSGYNEQFF TGTGCCAGCAGTTTACGTGGGACTAGCGGATACAATGAGCAGTTCTTC
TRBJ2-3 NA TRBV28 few CASSTAGPRTDTQYF TGTGCCAGCAGTACAGCGGGTCCCCGCACAGATACGCAGTATTTT
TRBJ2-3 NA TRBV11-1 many CASSPIRWMHVKGADTQYF TGTGCCAGCAGCCCTATCCGATGGATGCACGTCAAAGGGGCAGATACGCAGTATTTT
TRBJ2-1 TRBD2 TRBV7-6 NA CASSLFAGVDNEQFF TGTGCCAGCAGCTTATTCGCGGGAGTTGACAATGAGCAGTTCTTC
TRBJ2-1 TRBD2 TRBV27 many CASQRLAGFNEQFF TGTGCCAGCCAAAGACTAGCGGGATTCAATGAGCAGTTCTTC
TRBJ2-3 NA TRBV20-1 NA CSASRSGFSTDTQYF TGCAGTGCTAGTCGAAGCGGGTTTAGCACAGATACGCAGTATTTT
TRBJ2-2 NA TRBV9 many CASSGLIVGELFF TGTGCCAGCAGCGGATTAATCGTCGGGGAGCTGTTTTTT
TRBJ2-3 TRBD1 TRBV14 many CASSHLRTGWSGTSTDTQYF TGTGCCAGCAGCCACTTAAGGACAGGGTGGAGTGGAACTAGCACAGATACGCAGTATTTT
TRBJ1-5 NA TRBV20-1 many CSAKEWIDSNQPQHF TGCAGTGCTAAAGAGTGGATCGATAGCAATCAGCCCCAGCATTTT